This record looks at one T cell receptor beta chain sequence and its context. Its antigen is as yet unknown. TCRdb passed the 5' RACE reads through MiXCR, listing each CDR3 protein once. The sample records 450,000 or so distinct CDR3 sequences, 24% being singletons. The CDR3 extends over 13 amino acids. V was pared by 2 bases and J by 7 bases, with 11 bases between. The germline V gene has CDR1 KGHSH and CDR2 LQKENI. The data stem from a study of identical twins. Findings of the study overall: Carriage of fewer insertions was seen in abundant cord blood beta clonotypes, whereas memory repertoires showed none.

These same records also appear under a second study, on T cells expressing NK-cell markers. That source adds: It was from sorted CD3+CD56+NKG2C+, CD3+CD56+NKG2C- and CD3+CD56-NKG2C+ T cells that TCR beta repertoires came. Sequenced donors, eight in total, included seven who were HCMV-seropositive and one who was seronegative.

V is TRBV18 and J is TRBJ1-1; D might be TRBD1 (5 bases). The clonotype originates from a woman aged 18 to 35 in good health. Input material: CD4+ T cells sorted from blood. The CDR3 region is CASSPVAGDEAFF. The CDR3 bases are TGTGCCAGCTCACCAGTCGCGGGGGATGAAGCTTTCTTT.